This TCR beta chain was found in a study of CD8+ T cells in alopecia areata. Remarks on this clone: Its antigen is unknown.

CDR1 and CDR2 (germline): LNHDA, SQIVND (reference sequence). This CDR3 has 15 amino acids. Deletions cut 2 bases from V and 4 bases from J, with 11 bases between. Study observations and caveats: Affected lesional scalp, above all in alopecia totalis/universalis, was more clonal than normal scalp.

TCR sequencing used cDNA made by reverse transcription of extracted RNA. TCRdb's copy holds only in-frame clones and misses some; the assay was immunoSEQ multiplex PCR. The sample holds 30,000 to 40,000 clones, 70% to 80% seen once. Input material: NKG2D-low CD8+ T cells sorted from blood. The origin of this receptor is a human donor with alopecia areata. The chain joins TRBV19 to TRBJ2-2; maybe TRBD1 (6 bases). CDR3 sequence (DNA): TGTGCCAGTAGTATAAGGACAGACCTCACCGGGGAGCTGTTTTTT. It translates to CASSIRTDLTGELFF.